Shown below are 8 T cell receptor beta chains from a single sample sequenced in a study of regulatory T cells in long-lasting Graves disease. In building TCR beta libraries, iRepertoire HTBI primers were used together with Arm-PCR of CDR3 regions. MiXCR, applied by TCRdb to the multiplex PCR reads, yields one record per CDR3 protein. The top ten hold roughly 40% of the sample, which has 500,000 to 800,000 distinct CDR3 sequences, roughly 30% seen once. The time point was: persistent/refractory GD, antithyroid drugs over 5 years with positive TRAb. The TCR library was made from RNA that had been extracted from PBMCs in TRIzol. The sample here was peripheral blood mononuclear cells (PBMCs), taken when the disease was refractory, from a patient treated with antithyroid drugs. These receptors came from a female donor with Graves disease.

This clonotype has ten or more counts. V is TRBV7-3 and J is TRBJ2-5; 7 bases are shared with TRBD1. There are 13 residues in the CDR3. The germline V gene encodes CDR1 SGHTA and CDR2 FQGTGA. Germline trimming cut 5 bases from V and 4 bases from J; bases unmatched to any gene: 4. The DNA of the CDR3 is TGTGCCAGCAGCCGGGGACAGACAGAGACCCAGTACTTC. As protein: CASSRGQTETQYF.

This clonotype has a count of ten or more. This sequence joins TRBV6-1 and TRBJ1-2; tentative D call: TRBD1 (5 bases). The CDR3 is made up of 13 amino acids. Germline CDR1 MNHNS, CDR2 SASEGT. V was cut by 5 bases and J by 5 bases, with 12 bases left in between. CDR3 DNA sequence: TGTGCCAGCAGTCGCGGGGCAGGATATGGCTACACCTTC. Residues: CASSRGAGYGYTF.

The J gene is TRBJ2-5, the V gene TRBV7-9; no definite D call. Trimming pared 4 bases from V and 3 bases from J, leaving 24 bases between. The CDR3 runs to 18 residues. Germline CDR1 SEHNR, CDR2 FQNEAQ (reference sequence). Here the CDR3 reads CASSSITQNPGSKETQYF. The CDR3 nucleotides read TGTGCCAGCAGCTCGATCACACAGAACCCCGGGTCCAAAGAGACCCAGTACTTC.

Notes on this clonotype: A much larger clone lies one base from this, so it may be a read error. The gene calls are TRBV2 and TRBJ1-4, with 12 bases identical to TRBD1. Germline V lookup: CDR1 SNHLY, CDR2 FYNNEI. The CDR3 runs to 15 residues. CDR3 bases: TGTGCCAGCAGGCCGGGACAGGGGGCTAATGAAGAACTGTTTTTT. This gives the protein CASRPGQGANEELFF.

This clonotype has a handful of counts. The rearrangement uses TRBV20-1 and TRBJ2-5, with 8 bases matching TRBD2. With V trimmed by 6 bases and J by 3 bases, 9 bases remained unmatched. The CDR3 is 14 residues long. From germline, CDR1 is DFQATT and CDR2 SNEGSKA (reference sequence). CDR3 residues: CSARASGGKETQYF. As DNA, the CDR3 is TGCAGTGCGCGGGCCTCGGGAGGGAAAGAGACCCAGTACTTC.

The chain employs TRBV27 and TRBJ1-6; a weak D match, TRBD1 (5 bases). The CDR3 runs to 16 residues. Trimming stripped 3 bases from V and 7 bases from J, with 16 bases between. The V gene's germline CDR1 is MNHEY and CDR2 SMNVEV (reference sequence). The CDR3 loop is CASSFFSAGPNSPLHF. In nucleotides, the CDR3 is TGTGCCAGCAGTTTTTTCTCAGCAGGGCCCAATTCACCCCTCCACTTT.

The V and J genes are TRBV19 and TRBJ2-5; 9 bases fit TRBD2. The CDR3 extends over 17 amino acids. Germline V CDR1 and CDR2: LNHDA, SQIVND (reference sequence). Trimming removed 5 bases from V and 4 bases from J; junction bases left unmatched: 14. CDR3 sequence (DNA): TGTGCCAGTAGTGATATTAGCGGGAGTAGTATGGGAGAGACCCAGTACTTC. This sequence encodes CASSDISGSSMGETQYF.

This clonotype was seen at least ten times. V usage is TRBV6-1 and J usage is TRBJ1-1; 9 positions agree with TRBD1. This CDR3 is 15 amino acids long. Germline CDR1 MNHNS, CDR2 SASEGT. The J segment lost 5 bases and the V segment lost 5 bases, leaving 9 bases of the junction unmatched. As DNA, the CDR3 is TGTGCCAGCAGTTACCCAACAGGGGGCAGAACTGAAGCTTTCTTT. This translates into CASSYPTGGRTEAFF.